Shown below are 13 T cell receptor beta chains from a single sample sequenced in a study of T cell responses to AZD1222 COVID-19 vaccine. Clones were sequenced by immunoSEQ multiplex PCR, and TCRdb holds only the in-frame ones, with some missing. In the table there are 99,000 or so clones, 70% to 90% of which are singletons. Sequenced material: peripheral blood, taken on day 0 of AZD1222 vaccination. Receptors were obtained from an adult in good health.

This clone was recorded only once. The chain joins TRBV2 to TRBJ2-7; TRBD2 is a possible D gene (5 bases). CDR1 and CDR2 (germline): SNHLY, FYNNEI. Trimming pared 8 bases from V and 3 bases from J, leaving 14 bases between. This CDR3 contains 13 residues. The CDR3 DNA reads TGTGCCAGCTTGCGGGCAGGAAGCTACGAGCAGTACTTC. Translation: CASLRAGSYEQYF.

The V gene is TRBV27, the J gene TRBJ2-3; 11 bases line up with TRBD2. J lost 2 bases, V lost 3 bases, and 7 bases had no gene match. CDR1 is MNHEY and CDR2 is SMNVEV in the germline V gene (reference sequence). This CDR3 comprises 17 residues. The CDR3 nucleotides read TGTGCCAGCAGTTTCCTGACTAGCGGGATCCCCACAGATACGCAGTATTTT. This translates into CASSFLTSGIPTDTQYF.

The chain uses TRBV27 and TRBJ2-1; 11 positions match TRBD2. V lost 5 bases, J lost 4 bases, and 4 bases stayed unmatched. Looked up from germline, CDR1 is MNHEY and CDR2 is SMNVEV (reference sequence). This CDR3 contains 15 residues. Written as DNA, the CDR3 is TGTGCCAGCAGTCTGACTAGCGGGGTTTACAATGAGCAGTTCTTC. Its protein is CASSLTSGVYNEQFF.

The rearrangement joins TRBV7-2 to TRBJ2-7, with 10 bases identical to TRBD2. From germline, CDR1 is SGHTA and CDR2 FQGNSA. V was pared by 5 bases and J by 1 base, with 5 bases of the junction left unmatched. The CDR3 sequence is 15 residues long. The CDR3, as DNA: TGTGCCAGCAGCAATAGCGGGGGGTCATCCTACGAGCAGTACTTC. Translation: CASSNSGGSSYEQYF.

The genes are TRBV6-1 and TRBJ2-7; 11 bases are shared with TRBD2. Germline assignment: CDR1 MNHNS and CDR2 SASEGT. The CDR3 is 17 amino acids. J was trimmed by 0 bases and V by 4 bases; bases with no gene match: 8. The CDR3 loop is CASSAPSGGYRSYEQYF. For the CDR3, the DNA is TGTGCCAGCAGTGCCCCTAGCGGGGGGTACCGCTCCTACGAGCAGTACTTC.

This chain links TRBV4-3 with TRBJ2-3, with TRBD2 matching over 7 bases. CDR3 length equals 17 residues. The J segment lost 2 bases and the V segment lost 4 bases, leaving 12 bases of the junction unmatched. CDR1 and CDR2 (germline): LGHNA, YSLEER. The CDR3 loop reads CASSPGGGGGPTDTQYF. For the CDR3, the DNA is TGCGCCAGCAGCCCTGGTGGGGGGGGAGGACCCACAGATACGCAGTATTTT.

The J gene is TRBJ2-3, the V gene TRBV2; 8 bases fit TRBD1. This CDR3 has 17 amino acids. Germline values: CDR1 SNHLY, CDR2 FYNNEI. V shed 6 bases, J shed 4 bases, and the junction held 15 bases outside the gene matches. This CDR3 reads CASSLWGGQGFADTQYF. CDR3 bases: TGTGCCAGCAGCCTTTGGGGAGGACAGGGTTTCGCAGATACGCAGTATTTT. Based on the CDR3 plus reference TRBV2 and TRBJ2-3, the full variable domain is EPEVTQTPSHQVTQMGQEVILRCVPISNHLYFYWYRQILGQKVEFLVSFYNNEISEKSEIFDDQFSVERPDGSNFTLKIRSTKLEDSAMYFCASSLWGGQGFADTQYFGPGTRLTVL.

This clone was observed a single time. This rearrangement joins TRBV27 to TRBJ1-3, with unresolved D. V gave up 8 bases and J gave up 4 bases, with 6 bases separating them. From germline, CDR1 is MNHEY and CDR2 SMNVEV (reference sequence). This CDR3 is 11 amino acids long. The CDR3 coding sequence is TGTGCCAGCGCCGAAGGAAACACCATATATTTT. It is translated as CASAEGNTIYF.

This chain joins TRBV7-6 and TRBJ2-2; the match to TRBD2 covers 8 bases. V lost 5 bases, J lost 5 bases, and 13 bases stayed unmatched. CDR1 SGHVS and CDR2 FNYEAQ come from the germline V gene. This CDR3 contains 17 residues. CDR3 amino acids: CASSGPGLDINTGELFF. The CDR3 DNA reads as TGTGCCAGCAGCGGACCGGGACTAGACATAAATACCGGGGAGCTGTTTTTT. Using reference TRBV7-6 and TRBJ2-2 for the parts outside the CDR3, the full variable domain is GAGVSQSPRYKVTKRGQDVALRCDPISGHVSLYWYRQALGQGPEFLTYFNYEAQQDKSGLPNDRFSAERPEGSISTLTIQRTEQRDSAMYRCASSGPGLDINTGELFFGEGSRLTVL.

This clone has a handful of counts. The chain employs TRBV18 and TRBJ1-6, with 9 bases fitting TRBD1. The J segment lost 7 bases and the V segment lost 4 bases, leaving 8 bases of the junction unmatched. This CDR3 is 16 amino acids long. In germline, CDR1 is KGHSH, CDR2 LQKENI. The CDR3, as DNA: TGTGCCAGCTCACGTACACAGGGGGCGAGGAATTCACCCCTCCACTTT. This translates into CASSRTQGARNSPLHF.

The chain is built from TRBV4-2 and TRBJ1-2; tentatively, D is TRBD1 (5 bases). There are 16 residues in the CDR3. Germline CDR1 and CDR2: LGHNA and YNFKEQ. V lost 4 bases to trimming and J lost 4 bases, with 19 bases between them. The CDR3 DNA reads as TGTGCCAGCAGCCCACGCGGGGCCAGTTCCTCCTATGGCTACACCTTC. Amino acids: CASSPRGASSSYGYTF.

The rearrangement uses TRBV19 and TRBJ1-4; maybe TRBD1 (6 bases). Trimming left V 4 bases short and J 8 bases short, with 14 bases between. CDR1 is LNHDA and CDR2 is SQIVND in the germline V gene (reference sequence). The CDR3 has 14 amino acids. CDR3 nucleotides: TGTGCCAGTAGTAAAAGACAGGAGGGAGAAAAACTGTTTTTT. It is translated as CASSKRQEGEKLFF. The full variable domain, completed using reference TRBV19 and TRBJ1-4, is DGGITQSPKYLFRKEGQNVTLSCEQNLNHDAMYWYRQDPGQGLRLIYYSQIVNDFQKGDIAEGYSVSREKKESFPLTVTSAQKNPTAFYLCASSKRQEGEKLFFGSGTQLSVL.

The chain employs TRBV5-3 and TRBJ1-4; 7 nucleotides match TRBD1. TRBV5-3 is noted as an ORF with a role that remains uncertain. Losses at the gene ends were 0 bases for V and 5 bases for J; bases not matched to a gene: 4. The CDR3 is 15 amino acids. Written as DNA, the CDR3 is TGTGCCAGAAGCTTGGAGGACAGGATAAATGAAAAACTGTTTTTT. Its protein is CARSLEDRINEKLFF.